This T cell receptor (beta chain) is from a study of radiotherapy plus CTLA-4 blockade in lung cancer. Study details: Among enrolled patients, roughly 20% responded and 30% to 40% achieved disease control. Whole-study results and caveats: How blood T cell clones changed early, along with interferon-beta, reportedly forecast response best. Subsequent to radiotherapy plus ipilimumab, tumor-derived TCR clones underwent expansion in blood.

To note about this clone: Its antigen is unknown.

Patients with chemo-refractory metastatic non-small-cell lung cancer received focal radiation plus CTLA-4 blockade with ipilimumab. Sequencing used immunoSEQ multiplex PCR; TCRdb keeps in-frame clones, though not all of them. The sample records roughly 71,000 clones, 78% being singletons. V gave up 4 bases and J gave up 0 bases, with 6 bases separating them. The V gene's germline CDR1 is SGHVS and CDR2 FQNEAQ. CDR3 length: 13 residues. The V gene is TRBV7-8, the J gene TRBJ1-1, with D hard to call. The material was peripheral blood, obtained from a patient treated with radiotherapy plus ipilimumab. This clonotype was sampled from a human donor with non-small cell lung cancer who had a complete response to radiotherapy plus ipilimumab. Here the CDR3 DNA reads TGTGCCAGCAGCTCCGGAATGAACACTGAAGCTTTCTTT. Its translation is CASSSGMNTEAFF.